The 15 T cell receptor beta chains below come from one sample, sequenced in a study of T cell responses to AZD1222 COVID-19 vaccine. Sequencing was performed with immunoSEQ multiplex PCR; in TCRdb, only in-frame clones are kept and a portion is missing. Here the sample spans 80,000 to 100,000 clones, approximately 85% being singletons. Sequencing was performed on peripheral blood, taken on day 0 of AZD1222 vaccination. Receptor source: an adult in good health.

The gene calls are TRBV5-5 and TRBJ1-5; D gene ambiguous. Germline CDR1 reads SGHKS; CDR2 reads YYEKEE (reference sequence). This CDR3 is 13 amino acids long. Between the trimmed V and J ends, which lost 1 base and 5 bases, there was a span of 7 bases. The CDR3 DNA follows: TGTGCCAGCAGCTTGTTTTCGGATCAGCCCCAGCATTTT. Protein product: CASSLFSDQPQHF.

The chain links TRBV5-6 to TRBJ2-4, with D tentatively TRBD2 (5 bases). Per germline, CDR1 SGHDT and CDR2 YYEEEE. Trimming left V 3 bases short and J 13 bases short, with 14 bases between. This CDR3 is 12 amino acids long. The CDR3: CASSSHGLPQYF. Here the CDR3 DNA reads TGTGCCAGCAGCTCACATGGACTTCCACAGTACTTC.

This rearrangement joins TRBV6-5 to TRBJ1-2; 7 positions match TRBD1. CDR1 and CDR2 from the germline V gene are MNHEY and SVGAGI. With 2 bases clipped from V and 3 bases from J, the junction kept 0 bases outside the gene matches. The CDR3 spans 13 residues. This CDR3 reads CASSYGTDYGYTF. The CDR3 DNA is TGTGCCAGCAGTTACGGGACAGACTATGGCTACACCTTC.

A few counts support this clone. The CDR3 region is CASSLALTPPRGYTF. The CDR3 region has the DNA TGTGCCAGCAGCTTAGCCCTGACACCTCCCCGTGGCTACACCTTC. The V gene is TRBV13, the J gene TRBJ1-2; no clear D gene. The CDR3 totals 15 residues. The germline V gene has CDR1 PRHDT and CDR2 FYEKMQ (reference sequence). Trimming cost V 1 base and J 7 bases, with 16 bases left between them. Looking up the rest from reference TRBV13 and TRBJ1-2 gives the full variable domain: AAGVIQSPRHLIKEKRETATLKCYPIPRHDTVYWYQQGPGQDPQFLISFYEKMQSDKGSIPDRFSAQQFSDYHSELNMSSLELGDSALYFCASSLALTPPRGYTFGSGTRLTVV.

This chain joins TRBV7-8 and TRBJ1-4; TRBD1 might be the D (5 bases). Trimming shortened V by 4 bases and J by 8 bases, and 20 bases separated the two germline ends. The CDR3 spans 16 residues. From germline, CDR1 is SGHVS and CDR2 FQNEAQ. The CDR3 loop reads CASSSLQGEGGEKLFF. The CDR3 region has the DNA TGTGCCAGCAGCTCCTTACAAGGGGAGGGCGGGGAAAAACTGTTTTTT.

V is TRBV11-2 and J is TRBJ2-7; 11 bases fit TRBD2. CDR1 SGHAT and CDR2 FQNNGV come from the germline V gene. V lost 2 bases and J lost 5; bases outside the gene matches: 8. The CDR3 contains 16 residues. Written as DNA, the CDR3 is TGTGCCAGCAGCTTACTAGTAGCGGGAGGGCCCCACGAGCAGTACTTC. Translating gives CASSLLVAGGPHEQYF.

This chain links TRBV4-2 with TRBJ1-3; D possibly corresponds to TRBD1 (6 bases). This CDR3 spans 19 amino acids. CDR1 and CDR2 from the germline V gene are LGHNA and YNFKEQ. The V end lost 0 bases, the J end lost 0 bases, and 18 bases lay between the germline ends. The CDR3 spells CASSQDRVGGQSSGNTIYF. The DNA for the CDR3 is TGTGCCAGCAGCCAAGATCGAGTGGGCGGACAGAGCTCTGGAAACACCATATATTTT.

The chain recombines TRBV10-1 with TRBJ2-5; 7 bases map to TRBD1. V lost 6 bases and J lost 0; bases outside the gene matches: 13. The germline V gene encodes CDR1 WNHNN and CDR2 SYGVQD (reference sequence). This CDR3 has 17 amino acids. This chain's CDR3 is CASRAEFRDSDQETQYF. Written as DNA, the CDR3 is TGCGCCAGCAGGGCTGAATTCCGGGACAGCGACCAAGAGACCCAGTACTTC.

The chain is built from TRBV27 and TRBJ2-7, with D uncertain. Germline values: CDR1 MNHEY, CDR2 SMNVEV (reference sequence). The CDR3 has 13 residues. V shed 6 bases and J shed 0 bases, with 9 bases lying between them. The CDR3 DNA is TGTGCCAGCAGGCACACTCGCTCCTACGAGCAGTACTTC. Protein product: CASRHTRSYEQYF.

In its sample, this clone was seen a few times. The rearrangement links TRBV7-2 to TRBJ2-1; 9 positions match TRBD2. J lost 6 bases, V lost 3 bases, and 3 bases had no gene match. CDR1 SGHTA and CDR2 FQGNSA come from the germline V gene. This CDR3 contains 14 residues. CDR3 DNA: TGTGCCAGCAGCTTGGCTAGCGGGATCAATGAGCAGTTCTTC. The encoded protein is CASSLASGINEQFF.

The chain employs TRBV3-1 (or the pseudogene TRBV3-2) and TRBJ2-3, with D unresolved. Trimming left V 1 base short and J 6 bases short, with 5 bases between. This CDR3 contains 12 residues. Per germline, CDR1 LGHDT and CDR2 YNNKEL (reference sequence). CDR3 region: CASSQGPDTQYF. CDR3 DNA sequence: TGTGCCAGCAGCCAAGGACCTGATACGCAGTATTTT.

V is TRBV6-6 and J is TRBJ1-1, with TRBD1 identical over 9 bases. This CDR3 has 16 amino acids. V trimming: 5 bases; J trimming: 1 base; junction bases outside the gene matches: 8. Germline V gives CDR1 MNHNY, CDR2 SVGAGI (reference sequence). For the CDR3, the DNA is TGTGCCAGCAGTGGGACAGGGTGGAAGAAGAACACTGAAGCTTTCTTT. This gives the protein CASSGTGWKKNTEAFF.

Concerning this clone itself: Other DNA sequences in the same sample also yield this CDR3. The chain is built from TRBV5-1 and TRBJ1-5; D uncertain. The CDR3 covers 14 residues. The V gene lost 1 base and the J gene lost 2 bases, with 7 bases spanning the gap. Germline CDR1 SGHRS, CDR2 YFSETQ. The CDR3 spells CASSLLGGNQPQHF. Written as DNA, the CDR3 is TGCGCCAGCAGCTTGTTGGGCGGCAATCAGCCCCAGCATTTT.

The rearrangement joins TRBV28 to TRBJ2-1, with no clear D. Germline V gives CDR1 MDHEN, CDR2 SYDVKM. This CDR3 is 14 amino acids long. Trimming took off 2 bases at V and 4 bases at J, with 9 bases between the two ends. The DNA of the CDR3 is TGTGCCAGCAGTTTAGGGCAGTTTTACAATGAGCAGTTCTTC. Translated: CASSLGQFYNEQFF.

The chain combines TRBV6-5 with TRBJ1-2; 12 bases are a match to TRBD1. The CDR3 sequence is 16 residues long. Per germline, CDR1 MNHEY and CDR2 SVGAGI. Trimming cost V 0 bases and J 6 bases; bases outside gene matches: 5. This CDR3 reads CASSYSGTGGADGYTF. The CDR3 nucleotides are TGTGCCAGCAGTTACTCCGGGACAGGGGGCGCGGATGGCTACACCTTC.